This T cell receptor (beta chain) comes out of a study of control samples from healthy donors and cancer patients. TCRdb's table, derived via immunoSEQ multiplex PCR, lists solely in-frame clones and lacks some. The sample has approximately 90,000 clones, around 89% seen once. The TCR originated in a woman in her seventies in good health. Input material: blood.

The CDR3: CASKGDLTTNEQFF. CDR3 bases: TGTGCCAGCAAGGGGGACCTAACTACTAATGAGCAGTTCTTC. The chain couples TRBV2 to TRBJ2-1; D may be TRBD1 (6 bases). The V end lost 7 bases, the J end lost 7 bases, and 17 bases lay between the germline ends. This CDR3 is built from 14 residues. Germline-derived CDR1 and CDR2 are SNHLY and FYNNEI.